Presented here are 30 T cell receptor beta chains from one specimen sequenced in a study of tissue T cells after allogeneic stem cell transplantation (dated by TCRdb to about 2022). Library preparation used the immunoSEQ multiplex PCR assay. Sourced from immuneACCESS, this table was stored by TCRdb with only in-frame sequences that have V and J called. A share of the clones is absent; for the studies checked, an unresolved V gene accounts for under half, and the remainder has no known explanation. The sample table holds about 48,000 clones, of which around 73% were seen once. The top ten clones comprise roughly 0.66% of the sample. The sequenced sample was sorted cells pooled from one or two spleens. The receptors derive from a pool of C57BL/6 mice in good health.

Details on this clone: The gene names given are mouse names. With the read ending 1 residue before the CDR3 end, the germline J gene is used to fill in that end. The chain joins TRBV5 to TRBJ2-1, with 7 positions matching TRBD1. V gave up 4 bases and J gave up 4 bases; unmatched junction bases: 4. CDR1 LGHNA and CDR2 YNLKQL come from the germline V gene (reference sequence). The length of the CDR3 is 14 residues. CDR3 DNA (partial): TGTGCCAGCAGCCCCCGGGACAGATATGCTGAGCAGTTC. Its protein product is CASSPRDRYAEQF. The whole CDR3 protein reads CASSPRDRYAEQFF.

Details on this clone: The gene names here belong to mouse. The CDR3 is cut off 1 residue early in the read; its end comes from the germline J gene. The chain has TRBV19 and TRBJ2-5, with 7 bases lining up with TRBD2. With 0 bases clipped from V and 0 bases from J, the junction kept 1 base outside the gene matches. This CDR3 is built from 15 residues. The germline CDR1 and CDR2 sequences are FNHDT and SITEND (reference sequence). This chain's CDR3 is CASSIAGGNQDTQYF. The sequenced CDR3 bases are TGTGCCAGCAGTATAGCTGGGGGAAACCAAGACACCCAGTAC.

As concerns this clone: Each gene name is a mouse one. The read is 1 residue too short to cover the CDR3 end, so that end is filled in from the germline J gene. The chain employs TRBV29 and TRBJ2-4, with D perhaps matching TRBD1 (5 bases). This CDR3 has 12 amino acids. V was shortened by 6 bases and J by 1 base, with 5 bases between the two germline ends. Per the germline V gene, CDR1 is MSHET and CDR2 is SYDVDS. CDR3 DNA (partial): TGTGCTAGCAGACAGGGTCAAAACACCTTGTAC. It encodes CASRQGQNTLY. The whole CDR3 protein reads CASRQGQNTLYF.

About this clone: Gene names refer to mouse genes. The read is 1 residue too short to cover the CDR3 end, so that end is filled in from the germline J gene. The chain recombines TRBV13-2 with TRBJ2-2; D may be TRBD2 (6 bases). CDR3 size: 14 residues. Looked up from germline, CDR1 is NNHNN and CDR2 is SYGAGS (reference sequence). Trimming left V 3 bases short and J 1 base short, with 7 bases between. The covered CDR3 bases are TGTGCCAGCGGTGTCTGGGGAAACACCGGGCAGCTCTAC. This gives the protein CASGVWGNTGQLY. The entire CDR3 protein reads CASGVWGNTGQLYF.

As regards this clone: Gene names denote mouse genes. The DNA ends 1 residue before the CDR3 does, and the rest of the CDR3 is filled in from the germline J gene. The gene calls are TRBV17 and TRBJ2-7; 8 nucleotides match TRBD2. The CDR3 totals 14 residues. The germline gives CDR1 MNHDT, CDR2 YYDKIL. Unmatched junction bases numbered 4, after V lost 6 bases and J lost 0 bases. The CDR3 protein is CASSRLGSSYEQYF. The sequenced CDR3 bases are TGTGCTAGCAGCCGACTGGGGAGCTCCTATGAACAGTAC.

Comment on this clone: Mouse gene names apply. Coverage ceases 1 residue before the CDR3 finishes, and the germline J gene fills in the end. The rearrangement joins TRBV12-2 to TRBJ1-4; 9 bases match TRBD1. Per germline, CDR1 SGHLS and CDR2 HYDKME. The CDR3 is made up of 15 amino acids. The trim removed 4 bases at V and 3 bases at J, leaving 5 bases unmatched. The sequenced part of the CDR3 DNA is TGTGCCAGCTCAACCGGGACAGGGACCAACGAAAGATTATTT. It encodes CASSTGTGTNERLF. The entire CDR3 is CASSTGTGTNERLFF.

With regard to this clone: Gene names denote mouse genes. The read terminates 1 residue ahead of where the CDR3 ends, so the germline J gene completes it. The chain couples TRBV2 to TRBJ2-1; D is possibly TRBD1 (6 bases). The V end was cut by 0 bases, the J end by 6 bases, with 9 bases between. CDR3 length: 14 residues. From germline, CDR1 is LGHNA and CDR2 YSYQKL. This CDR3 is CASSQDSGVAEQFF. Incomplete CDR3 DNA: TGTGCCAGCAGCCAAGATTCAGGGGTTGCTGAGCAGTTC.

In the case of this clone: Mouse gene names and germline throughout. With the read ending 1 residue before the CDR3 end, the germline J gene is used to fill in that end. V and J are TRBV19 and TRBJ2-1, with D unresolved. Trimming stripped 5 bases from V and 1 base from J, with 7 bases between. The CDR3 sequence is 13 residues long. CDR1 and CDR2 (germline): FNHDT, SITEND (reference sequence). The CDR3 loop reads CASRSGNYAEQFF. CDR3 bases read: TGTGCCAGCAGATCAGGAAACTATGCTGAGCAGTTC.

This clone was seen just once. Genes and germline are mouse. The CDR3 extends 1 residue past the end of the read, so its final part is completed from the germline J gene. This sequence joins TRBV3 and TRBJ1-2; D may be TRBD1 (5 bases). The CDR3 covers 12 residues. The V end lost 4 bases, the J end lost 2 bases, and 5 bases lay between the germline ends. The germline CDR1 and CDR2 sequences are SNHLY and FYNGKV (reference sequence). CDR3 sequence reads: CASSWDNSDYTF. The CDR3 DNA, read in part, is TGTGCCAGCAGCTGGGACAACTCCGACTACACC. Based on the CDR3 plus reference TRBV3 and TRBJ1-2, the full variable domain is GPKVLQIPSHQIIDMGQMVTLNCDPVSNHLYFYWYKQILGQQMEFLVNFYNGKVMEKSKLFKDQFSVERPDGSYFTLKIQPTALEDSAVYFCASSWDNSDYTFGSGTRLLVI.

Turning to this clone: Genes and germline are mouse. With the read ending 1 residue before the CDR3 end, the germline J gene is used to fill in that end. The chain combines TRBV3 with TRBJ1-1; 8 nucleotides align to TRBD1. The CDR3 is made up of 13 amino acids. Germline CDR1 and CDR2: SNHLY and FYNGKV (reference sequence). V gave up 8 bases and J gave up 0 bases; unmatched junction bases: 2. The CDR3 spells CASGQGTNTEVFF. The part of the CDR3 DNA that was read is TGTGCCAGCGGACAGGGTACAAACACAGAAGTCTTC.

To note about this clone: Gene names denote mouse genes. The read terminates 1 residue ahead of where the CDR3 ends, so the germline J gene completes it. V usage is TRBV13-3 and J usage is TRBJ1-5; possibly TRBD1 for D (6 bases). The germline V gene has CDR1 NNHDY and CDR2 SYVADS. This CDR3 has 15 residues. V was clipped by 3 bases and J by 0 bases, with 10 bases between them. The covered CDR3 bases are TGTGCCAGCAGTGGGGGACACTATAACAACCAGGCTCCGCTT. It specifies CASSGGHYNNQAPL. The complete CDR3 protein is CASSGGHYNNQAPLF. The full variable domain, with the rest looked up from reference TRBV13-3 and TRBJ1-5, is EAAVTQSPRSKVAVTGGKVTLSCHQTNNHDYMYWYRQDTGHGLRLIHYSYVADSTEKGDIPDGYKASRPSQENFSLILELASLSQTAVYFCASSGGHYNNQAPLFGEGTRLSVL.

Comment on this clone: Genes here carry mouse names. The DNA ends 1 residue before the CDR3 does, and the rest of the CDR3 is filled in from the germline J gene. This chain connects TRBV2 to TRBJ1-2, with D possibly being TRBD1 (6 bases). The CDR3 sequence is 13 residues long. Trimming removed 1 base from V and 3 bases from J, with 6 bases in between. Germline CDR1 reads LGHNA; CDR2 reads YSYQKL. This chain's CDR3 is CASSQAGDSDYTF. CDR3 DNA, as far as it was read: TGTGCCAGCAGCCAAGCAGGGGACTCCGACTACACC.

A remark on this clone: These gene names are mouse names. Read coverage stops 1 residue before the CDR3 terminus; the germline J gene supplies the remainder. The chain recombines TRBV31 with TRBJ1-4; 8 nucleotides match TRBD1. J lost 7 bases, V lost 0 bases, and 4 bases had no gene match. This CDR3 is 14 amino acids long. The germline V gene has CDR1 GKSSPN and CDR2 SITVG. The covered CDR3 bases are TGTGCCTGGAGTCTCAGGGGGCCGGGCGAAAGATTATTT. It specifies CAWSLRGPGERLF. The complete CDR3 sequence is CAWSLRGPGERLFF. The full variable domain, completed using reference TRBV31 and TRBJ1-4, is AQTIHQWPVAEIKAVGSPLSLGCTIKGKSSPNLYWYWQATGGTLQQLFYSITVGQVESVVQLNLSASRPKDDQFILSTEKLLLSHSGFYLCAWSLRGPGERLFFGHGTKLSVL.

Remarks on this clone: The gene names here belong to mouse. The read is 1 residue too short to cover the CDR3 end, so that end is filled in from the germline J gene. The rearrangement links TRBV16 to TRBJ2-1; TRBD1 agrees at 7 bases. V lost 4 bases to trimming and J lost 3 bases; unmatched junction nucleotides: 3. The V gene's germline CDR1 is SGHSA and CDR2 FRNQAP. The CDR3 runs 14 residues. The CDR3 bases that were read are TGTGCAAGCAGCTCCCGGGACAGCTATGCTGAGCAGTTC. Its translation is CASSSRDSYAEQF. In full, the CDR3 reads CASSSRDSYAEQFF. The variable domain in full, completed from reference TRBV16 and TRBJ2-1, reads NAGVIQTPRHKVTGKGQEATLWCEPISGHSAVFWYRQTIVQGLEFLTYFRNQAPIDDSGMPKERFSAQMPNQSHSTLKIQSTQPQDSAVYLCASSSRDSYAEQFFGPGTRLTVL.

For this clone: Genes and germline come from the mouse. The DNA ends 1 residue before the CDR3 does, and the rest of the CDR3 is filled in from the germline J gene. The chain combines TRBV19 with TRBJ1-1; D remains ambiguous. The CDR3 consists of 13 residues. Germline CDR1 FNHDT, CDR2 SITEND (reference sequence). Between the trimmed V and J ends, which lost 2 bases and 1 base, there was a span of 6 bases. The CDR3 loop reads CASSININTEVFF. Partial CDR3 DNA: TGTGCCAGCAGTATTAACATAAACACAGAAGTCTTC.

About this clone itself: The genes are named according to mouse. The CDR3 extends 1 residue past the end of the read, so its final part is completed from the germline J gene. V is TRBV3 and J is TRBJ2-3; a possible D gene is TRBD2 (6 bases). Trimming shortened V by 5 bases and J by 3 bases, and 9 bases separated the two germline ends. Germline CDR1 is SNHLY and CDR2 is FYNGKV (reference sequence). This CDR3 spans 13 amino acids. Here the CDR3 reads CASSPGLAETLYF. CDR3 DNA (partial): TGTGCCAGCAGCCCCGGACTGGCAGAAACGCTGTAT.

About this clone itself: Gene names and germline match the mouse. The read terminates 1 residue before the CDR3 end, so the remaining end is supplied by the germline J gene. The rearrangement uses TRBV2 and TRBJ1-1, with 12 nucleotides matching TRBD1. The trim removed 0 bases at V and 3 bases at J, leaving 5 bases unmatched. Germline assignment: CDR1 LGHNA and CDR2 YSYQKL. The CDR3 has 17 amino acids. CDR3 DNA (partial): TGTGCCAGCAGCCAAGATCGGGGACAGGGGGCATACACAGAAGTCTTC. Its translation is CASSQDRGQGAYTEVF. The CDR3 in full is CASSQDRGQGAYTEVFF.

A note on this clone: The gene names here belong to mouse. The CDR3 goes on 1 residue after the read ends, and that part is filled in from the germline J gene. This chain uses TRBV2 with TRBJ2-2, with 10 bases aligning to TRBD2. This CDR3 contains 17 residues. V shed 0 bases and J 3 bases; nucleotides not matched to a gene: 4. Germline-derived CDR1 and CDR2 are LGHNA and YSYQKL. The DNA read from the CDR3 is TGTGCCAGCAGCCAAGATCTCTGGGGGGGCGACACCGGGCAGCTCTAC. Protein product: CASSQDLWGGDTGQLY. The full CDR3 reads CASSQDLWGGDTGQLYF.

About this clone itself: Each gene name is a mouse one. Read coverage stops 1 residue before the CDR3 terminus; the germline J gene supplies the remainder. This rearrangement joins TRBV2 to TRBJ2-5; 9 bases are shared with TRBD2. Germline V gene lookup returns CDR1 LGHNA and CDR2 YSYQKL. This CDR3 region has 14 residues. V was pared by 2 bases and J by 6 bases, with 3 bases of the junction left unmatched. The CDR3 bases that were read are TGTGCCAGCAGCCAAATGGGGGGGCGGGACACCCAGTAC. Protein sequence: CASSQMGGRDTQY. The full CDR3 sequence reads CASSQMGGRDTQYF.

Regarding this clone: These gene names are mouse names. The read terminates 1 residue ahead of where the CDR3 ends, so the germline J gene completes it. This chain links TRBV13-2 with TRBJ2-5; D may match TRBD1 or TRBD2 (7 bases each). V lost 0 bases to trimming and J lost 6 bases, with 14 bases between them. Germline loops: CDR1 NNHNN, CDR2 SYGAGS (reference sequence). The CDR3 totals 15 residues. CDR3 bases read: TGTGCCAGCGGTGATGCAGGGGGGGGAGGGGACACCCAGTAC. It codes for CASGDAGGGGDTQY. From start to end, the CDR3 is CASGDAGGGGDTQYF.

To note about this clone: All gene names here are mouse names. The read ends 1 residue before the CDR3 terminus; that terminus is restored from the germline J gene. This sequence joins TRBV22 and TRBJ2-1; no DNA check was done on the table's D call, TRBD1. TRBV22 represents a pseudogene. The CDR3 is 14 amino acids. CDR3 DNA, as far as it was read: TGTGCCAGCAGTTCTGGACAAAACTATGCTGAGCAGTTC. The encoded protein is CASSSGQNYAEQF. The complete CDR3 protein is CASSSGQNYAEQFF.

About this clone: The germline and genes are mouse ones. The read gets to within 1 residue of the CDR3 end, and the germline J gene fills in the rest. This rearrangement joins TRBV1 to TRBJ1-1, with 7 bases identical to TRBD1. V trimming: 0 bases; J trimming: 0 bases; junction bases outside the gene matches: 1. CDR1 is NSQYPW, CDR2 LRSPGD, per germline (reference sequence). The CDR3 sequence is 15 residues long. This CDR3 reads CTCSADQGANTEVFF. The sequenced CDR3 bases are TGCACCTGCAGTGCAGATCAGGGGGCAAACACAGAAGTCTTC.

With regard to this clone: Gene names and germline refer to mouse. Coverage ceases 1 residue before the CDR3 finishes, and the germline J gene fills in the end. The chain employs TRBV4 and TRBJ2-2; D gene unclear. The CDR3 is made up of 12 amino acids. The germline gives CDR1 LGHDT, CDR2 YNNKQL (reference sequence). V was pared by 6 bases and J by 0 bases, with 2 bases between. Incomplete CDR3 DNA: TGTGCCAGCAGAGCAAACACCGGGCAGCTCTAC. Encoded protein: CASRANTGQLY. The whole CDR3 sequence is CASRANTGQLYF.

Comment on this clone: These gene names are mouse names. Read sequence stops 1 residue before the CDR3 end, and the germline J gene provides the missing end. The chain couples TRBV12-2 to TRBJ1-3; 8 bases are shared with TRBD1. The CDR3 loop spans 15 amino acids. Germline V gene lookup returns CDR1 SGHLS and CDR2 HYDKME. J was trimmed by 0 bases and V by 0 bases; bases with no gene match: 0. CDR3 amino acids: CASSLQGASGNTLYF. The CDR3 DNA, read in part, is TGTGCCAGCTCTCTCCAGGGGGCTTCTGGAAATACGCTCTAT.

Of note for this clone: These gene names are mouse names. The read is 1 residue too short to cover the CDR3 end, so that end is filled in from the germline J gene. The chain employs TRBV13-3 and TRBJ2-4; TRBD2 is a possible D gene (7 bases). CDR3 length equals 12 residues. Germline V CDR1 and CDR2: NNHDY, SYVADS. Trimming left V 3 bases short and J 7 bases short, with 9 bases between. The sequenced CDR3 bases are TGTGCCAGCAGTGGGGGGGCGGACACCTTGTAC. Its translation is CASSGGADTLY. From start to end, the CDR3 is CASSGGADTLYF. The whole variable domain, remainder taken from reference TRBV13-3 and TRBJ2-4, is EAAVTQSPRSKVAVTGGKVTLSCHQTNNHDYMYWYRQDTGHGLRLIHYSYVADSTEKGDIPDGYKASRPSQENFSLILELASLSQTAVYFCASSGGADTLYFGAGTRLSVL.

A note on this clone: Gene labels here are mouse ones. The read finishes 1 residue shy of the CDR3 end, and the germline J gene is used to complete it. The chain uses TRBV12-1 and TRBJ2-1; maybe TRBD1 (6 bases). The CDR3 loop spans 13 amino acids. Germline CDR1 reads SGHSN; CDR2 reads HYEKVE. Trimming pared 4 bases from V and 1 base from J, leaving 7 bases between. The CDR3 bases that were read are TGTGCCAGCTCGGGACAAAACTATGCTGAGCAGTTC. Translation gives CASSGQNYAEQF. Given in full, the CDR3 is CASSGQNYAEQFF.

Of note for this clone: Gene labels here are mouse ones. The read terminates 1 residue ahead of where the CDR3 ends, so the germline J gene completes it. This chain joins TRBV13-3 and TRBJ2-5; D is possibly TRBD1 (7 bases). Germline V gives CDR1 NNHDY, CDR2 SYVADS. Between the trimmed V and J ends, which lost 2 bases and 6 bases, there was a span of 10 bases. CDR3 length equals 13 residues. Partial CDR3 DNA: TGTGCCAGCAGTGAAAGGGGGCCGGACACCCAGTAC. It specifies CASSERGPDTQY. In full, the CDR3 is CASSERGPDTQYF.

With regard to this clone: Gene names denote mouse genes. The CDR3 end lies 1 residue beyond the end of the read and is filled in from the germline J gene. The chain employs TRBV13-1 and TRBJ2-2, with D perhaps TRBD1 (5 bases). This CDR3 comprises 14 residues. Trimming left V 2 bases short and J 1 base short, with 6 bases between. CDR1 is NSHNY and CDR2 is SYGAGN in the germline V gene. The DNA read from the CDR3 is TGTGCCAGCAGTGAGACAGAAAACACCGGGCAGCTCTAC. It specifies CASSETENTGQLY. The full CDR3 sequence reads CASSETENTGQLYF.

For this clone: Germline and genes: mouse. The CDR3 end is not reached by the read, which stops 1 residue before it; the germline J gene fills it in. This chain joins TRBV5 and TRBJ2-3; 8 nucleotides align to TRBD2. From germline, CDR1 is LGHNA and CDR2 YNLKQL (reference sequence). Trimming cost V 0 bases and J 2 bases; bases outside gene matches: 4. The CDR3 runs to 16 residues. CDR3 residues: CASSQEGGRDAETLYF. CDR3 bases read: TGTGCCAGCAGCCAAGAGGGGGGGCGGGATGCAGAAACGCTGTAT.

Turning to this clone: The listed genes are named as in mouse. Sequencing ends 1 residue short of the CDR3 end; the germline J gene provides the rest. This rearrangement joins TRBV19 to TRBJ2-7; D perhaps matches TRBD1 (5 bases). This CDR3 region has 12 residues. Trimming took 2 bases from V and 7 from J, leaving 10 bases between them. Germline-derived CDR1 and CDR2 are FNHDT and SITEND (reference sequence). Here the CDR3 reads CASSIQGEEQYF. CDR3 DNA (partial): TGTGCCAGCAGTATTCAGGGAGAGGAACAGTAC.